The T cell receptor (beta chain) described here comes from a study of shared clonotypes between healthy human individuals. Every one of the donors was a Caucasian adult that lived in Nashville, Tennessee. The protocol was immunoSEQ multiplex PCR, while the TCRdb copy is restricted to in-frame clones and leaves out a portion. The sample yields some 1 million clones, approximately 76% seen once. CDR3 size: 18 residues. From germline, CDR1 is SGHRS and CDR2 YFSETQ. V trimming: 5 bases; J trimming: 0 bases; junction bases outside the gene matches: 9. The sequence was obtained from a man aged 18 to 30 in good health. V is TRBV5-1 and J is TRBJ2-3, with 13 bases lining up with TRBD2. The sequenced sample was memory CD4+ T cells sorted from blood. Subset: CD45RA-negative fraction. The CDR3 nucleotides are TGCGCCAGCAGATATGGACTAGCGGGGGATTTTAGCACAGATACGCAGTATTTT. Protein product: CASRYGLAGDFSTDTQYF.